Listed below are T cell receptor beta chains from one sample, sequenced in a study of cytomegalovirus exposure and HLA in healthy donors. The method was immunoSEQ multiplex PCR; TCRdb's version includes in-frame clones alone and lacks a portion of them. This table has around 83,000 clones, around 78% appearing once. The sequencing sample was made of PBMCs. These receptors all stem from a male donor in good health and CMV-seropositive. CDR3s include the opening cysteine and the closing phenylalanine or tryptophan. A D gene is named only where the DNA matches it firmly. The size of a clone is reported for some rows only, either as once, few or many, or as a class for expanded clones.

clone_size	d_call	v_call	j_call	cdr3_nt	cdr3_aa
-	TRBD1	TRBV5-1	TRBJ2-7	TGCGCCAGCAGCTTGACAGGGGACTACGAGCAGTACTTC	CASSLTGDYEQYF
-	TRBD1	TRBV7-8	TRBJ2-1	TGTGCCAGCAGCTCATACGGGGGGGGACAGGGGAGCTATGAGCAGTTCTTC	CASSSYGGGQGSYEQFF
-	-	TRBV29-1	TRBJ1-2	TGCAGCGTTGATCCCGGGTCTAACTATGGCTACACCTTC	CSVDPGSNYGYTF
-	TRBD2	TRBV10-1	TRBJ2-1	TGCGCCAGCAGTAGCGGGAGTAAGGGCAATGAGCAGTTCTTC	CASSSGSKGNEQFF
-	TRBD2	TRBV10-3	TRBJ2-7	TGTGCCATCATGGGACTAGCATTTGGCGAGCAGTACTTC	CAIMGLAFGEQYF
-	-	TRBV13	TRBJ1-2	TGTGCCAGCAGCTTAGGGGCGGGGGGGGTGTATGGCTACACCTTC	CASSLGAGGVYGYTF
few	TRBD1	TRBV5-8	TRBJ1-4	TGTGCCAGCAGCTTCCGACAGGGAGAAACTGAAAAACTGTTTTTT	CASSFRQGETEKLFF
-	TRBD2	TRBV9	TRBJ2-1	TGTGCCAGCAGCGTAGCTCTAGCGGGAGGTGACAATGAGCAGTTCTTC	CASSVALAGGDNEQFF
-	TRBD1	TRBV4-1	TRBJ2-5	TGCGCCAGCAGCACCAGATGGACAGGGGCTACAGGCGAGACCCAGTACTTC	CASSTRWTGATGETQYF
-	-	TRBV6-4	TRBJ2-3	TGTGCCAGCAGTGACAAAGCGGGCCATCCAGATACGCAGTATTTT	CASSDKAGHPDTQYF
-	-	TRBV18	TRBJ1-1	TGTGCCAGCTCACCAGGGAGGGGGGGGCCGAACACTGAAGCTTTCTTT	CASSPGRGGPNTEAFF
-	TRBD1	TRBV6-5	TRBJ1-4	TGTGCCAGCAGTAAGGACAGGGGAGGGGAAAAACTGTTTTTT	CASSKDRGGEKLFF
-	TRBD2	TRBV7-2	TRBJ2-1	TGTGCCAGCAGCTTAGCTAGCGGGAGAATCTACAATGAGCAGTTCTTC	CASSLASGRIYNEQFF
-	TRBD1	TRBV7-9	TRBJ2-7	TGTGCCAGCAGCTTACCCGGACAGGGGCGGCGGTACGAGCAGTACTTC	CASSLPGQGRRYEQYF
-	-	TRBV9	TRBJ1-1	TGTGCCAGCAGCGCAATTGGGGGCGGCCCGACTGAAGCTTTCTTT	CASSAIGGGPTEAFF
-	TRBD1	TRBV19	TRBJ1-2	TGTGCCAGTAGTATCCGCTCCCTAGGGACAGTTCCTAACTATGGCTACACCTTC	CASSIRSLGTVPNYGYTF
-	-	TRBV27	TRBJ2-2	TGTGCCAGCAGTTTGGGGGCCTCCGGGGAGCTGTTTTTT	CASSLGASGELFF